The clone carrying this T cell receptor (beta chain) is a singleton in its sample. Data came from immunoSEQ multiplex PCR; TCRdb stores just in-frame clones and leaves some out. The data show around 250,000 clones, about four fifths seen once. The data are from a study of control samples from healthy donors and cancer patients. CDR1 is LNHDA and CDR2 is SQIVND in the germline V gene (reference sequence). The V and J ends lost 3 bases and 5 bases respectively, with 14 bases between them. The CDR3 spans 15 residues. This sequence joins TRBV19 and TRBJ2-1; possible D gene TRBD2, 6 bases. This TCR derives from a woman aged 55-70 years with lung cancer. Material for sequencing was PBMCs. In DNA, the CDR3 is TGTGCCAGTAGTATCAGGGTCCCGGGGGACAATGAGCAGTTCTTC. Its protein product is CASSIRVPGDNEQFF.